A single sample gave rise to the 3 T cell receptor beta chains below, sequenced in a study of T cells in Graves' hyperthyroidism and ophthalmopathy. Amplified TCR beta CDR3 regions came from RNA transcripts. Using the HTBI primer set, a first-round RT-PCR was run on the TCR CDR3. One entry per CDR3 protein, called by TCRdb with MiXCR from the multiplex PCR reads. The sample consists of fewer than 550,000 distinct CDR3 sequences, approximately 14% of them appearing once. What was sequenced was blood. The source of these receptors is a woman aged 18-30 years with Graves' hyperthyroidism.

A few counts support this clonotype. The chain employs TRBV15 and TRBJ1-2; TRBD1 matches 7 bases. The CDR3 extends over 15 amino acids. Germline V gene sequence: CDR1 LNHNV, CDR2 YYDKDF (reference sequence). Trimming cost V 0 bases and J 6 bases; bases outside gene matches: 7. The CDR3 here is CATSRDLGGADGYTF. CDR3 bases: TGTGCCACCAGCAGAGATTTAGGGGGCGCCGATGGCTACACCTTC.

This chain joins TRBV11-2 and TRBJ2-6; 7 positions match TRBD1. CDR3 size: 16 residues. V was clipped by 3 bases and J by 3 bases; unmatched bases: 5. Per germline, CDR1 SGHAT and CDR2 FQNNGV. The CDR3: CASSFIGGGGANVLTF. Here the CDR3 DNA reads TGTGCCAGCAGCTTTATAGGGGGCGGTGGGGCCAACGTCCTGACTTTC.

This clonotype was recorded many times. The V and J genes are TRBV6-4 and TRBJ2-1; TRBD2 matches 8 bases. V was pared by 2 bases and J by 5 bases, with 5 bases of the junction left unmatched. CDR3 size: 15 residues. Per the germline V gene, CDR1 is MRHNA and CDR2 is SNTAGT. The CDR3 sequence is CASSDGGLDHNEQFF. The CDR3 DNA is TGTGCCAGCAGTGACGGGGGACTAGACCACAATGAGCAGTTCTTC.